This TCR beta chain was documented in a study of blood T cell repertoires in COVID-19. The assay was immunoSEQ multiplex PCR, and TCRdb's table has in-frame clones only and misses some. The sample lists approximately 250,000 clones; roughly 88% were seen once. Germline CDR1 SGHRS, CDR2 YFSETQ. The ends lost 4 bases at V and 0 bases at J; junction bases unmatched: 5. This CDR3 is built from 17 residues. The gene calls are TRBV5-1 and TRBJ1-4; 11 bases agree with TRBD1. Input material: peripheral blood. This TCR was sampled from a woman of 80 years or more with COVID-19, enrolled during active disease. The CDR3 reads CASSIGQGAATNEKLFF. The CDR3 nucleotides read TGCGCCAGCAGCATCGGACAGGGGGCAGCAACTAATGAAAAACTGTTTTTT. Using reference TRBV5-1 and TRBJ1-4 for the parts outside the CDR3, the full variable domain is KAGVTQTPRYLIKTRGQQVTLSCSPISGHRSVSWYQQTPGQGLQFLFEYFSETQRNKGNFPGRFSGRQFSNSRSEMNVSTLELGDSALYLCASSIGQGAATNEKLFFGSGTQLSVL.